These 13 T cell receptor beta chains were sequenced from one sample in a study of CD8 T cells in ankylosing spondylitis. TCRdb passed the 5' RACE reads through MiXCR, listing each CDR3 protein once. The sample records 230,000 or so distinct CDR3 sequences, 18% being singletons. The specimen sequenced was blood, either unsorted or a sorted T cell fraction (not recorded which). The receptors here all came from a male donor with ankylosing spondylitis or in good health (not recorded which).

This clonotype has only a few counts. This sequence joins TRBV27 and TRBJ2-1; D might be TRBD2 (6 bases). The V end lost 3 bases, the J end lost 0 bases, and 9 bases lay between the germline ends. Germline lookup yields CDR1 MNHEY and CDR2 SMNVEV (reference sequence). The CDR3 spans 15 residues. Written as DNA, the CDR3 is TGTGCCAGCAGTTTGGCGGGATACTCCTACAATGAGCAGTTCTTC. Amino acids: CASSLAGYSYNEQFF.

This clonotype was observed a handful of times. The chain links TRBV12-3 or TRBV12-4 to TRBJ2-7, with TRBD2 identical over 13 bases. This CDR3 spans 16 amino acids. V shed 5 bases and J 3 bases; nucleotides not matched to a gene: 7. The CDR3 loop reads CASSPGTSGVSYEQYF. In DNA, the CDR3 is TGTGCCAGCAGTCCCGGGACTAGCGGGGTGAGCTACGAGCAGTACTTC.

This chain uses TRBV2 with TRBJ2-3; TRBD1 is a possible D gene (6 bases). The CDR3 consists of 16 residues. Trimming took off 1 base at V and 3 bases at J, with 14 bases between the two ends. Per the germline V gene, CDR1 is SNHLY and CDR2 is FYNNEI. The DNA for the CDR3 is TGTGCCAGCAGTGAAGGACAGGAGATAGGTACAGATACGCAGTATTTT. Its protein is CASSEGQEIGTDTQYF.

The chain joins TRBV29-1 to TRBJ2-7; D might be TRBD1 or TRBD2, each matching 5 bases. V was shortened by 7 bases and J by 0 bases, with 16 bases between the two germline ends. Germline CDR1 reads SQVTM; CDR2 reads ANQGSEA. The CDR3 runs to 14 residues. In nucleotides, the CDR3 is TGCAGCGCCAGTGGGGGAATTCGCTCCTACGAGCAGTACTTC. Encoded protein: CSASGGIRSYEQYF.

This clonotype has only a few counts. This rearrangement joins TRBV6-5 to TRBJ2-3; 8 bases line up with TRBD2. Germline-derived CDR1 and CDR2 are MNHEY and SVGAGI. Trimming removed 4 bases from V and 4 bases from J; junction bases left unmatched: 4. The CDR3 has 14 amino acids. The CDR3: CASSSAGGADTQYF. DNA for the CDR3: TGTGCCAGCAGTTCAGCCGGGGGGGCAGATACGCAGTATTTT.

This clonotype was counted a few times. The rearrangement uses TRBV27 and TRBJ2-1, with a weak D call TRBD2 (5 bases). The CDR3 length is 17 residues. Germline assignment: CDR1 MNHEY and CDR2 SMNVEV (reference sequence). The ends were cut back, 4 bases at V and 1 base at J, with 17 bases in the middle. The CDR3 loop is CASSSFMTPGSYNEQFF. CDR3 nucleotide sequence: TGTGCCAGCAGTTCTTTCATGACCCCGGGGTCCTACAATGAGCAGTTCTTC.

This clonotype was counted a few times. CDR3 nucleotide sequence: TGTGCCACCAGTGGCACTACGGACAGGCTTTACAATGAGCAGTTCTTC. It yields the protein CATSGTTDRLYNEQFF. This chain links TRBV24-1 with TRBJ2-1, with 7 nucleotides matching TRBD1. Germline values: CDR1 KGHDR, CDR2 SFDVKD. The CDR3 runs to 16 residues. The trim removed 5 bases at V and 4 bases at J, leaving 10 bases unmatched.

This clonotype was counted only a few times. This chain joins TRBV20-1 and TRBJ2-7, with 8 bases that match TRBD2. The CDR3 consists of 12 residues. Germline CDR1 DFQATT, CDR2 SNEGSKA (reference sequence). With 0 bases clipped from V and 13 bases from J, the junction kept 8 bases outside the gene matches. This chain's CDR3 is CSARDAGLVGYF. In DNA form, the CDR3 reads TGCAGTGCTAGAGATGCGGGACTAGTGGGTTACTTC.

The V gene is TRBV12-3 or TRBV12-4, the J gene TRBJ2-1, with D uncertain. CDR3 length: 15 residues. Trimming cost V 6 bases and J 6 bases, with 18 bases left between them. The CDR3: CASRPARSPTNEQFF. CDR3 DNA sequence: TGTGCCAGCAGGCCAGCTAGGTCGCCGACCAATGAGCAGTTCTTC.

This sequence joins TRBV27 and TRBJ1-6, with 8 bases aligning to TRBD1. The V and J ends lost 4 bases and 6 bases, in that order; junction bases with no gene match: 2. Germline CDR1 is MNHEY and CDR2 is SMNVEV (reference sequence). CDR3 length equals 14 residues. This CDR3 reads CASSSGQANSPLHF. The DNA of the CDR3 is TGTGCCAGCAGTTCGGGACAGGCTAATTCACCCCTCCACTTT.

This clonotype was counted a few times. This sequence joins TRBV29-1 and TRBJ1-1; no firm D call. This CDR3 is built from 13 residues. Trimming took 4 bases from V and 5 from J, leaving 14 bases between them. Looked up from germline, CDR1 is SQVTM and CDR2 is ANQGSEA. In nucleotides, the CDR3 is TGCAGCGTTGTTAAGGGCCGCGGAACTGAAGCTTTCTTT. This codes for CSVVKGRGTEAFF.

This clonotype was seen only a few times. This chain links TRBV27 with TRBJ2-7; weak D call: TRBD1 (6 bases). Germline V gene lookup returns CDR1 MNHEY and CDR2 SMNVEV (reference sequence). V was trimmed by 8 bases and J by 0 bases, leaving 14 bases between them. This CDR3 contains 14 residues. The CDR3 protein is CASSTGTYSYEQYF. The CDR3 DNA reads as TGTGCCAGCTCCACCGGGACATACTCCTACGAGCAGTACTTC.

This clonotype appeared a single time. V is TRBV5-1 and J is TRBJ2-3, with 7 bases aligning to TRBD2. Germline values: CDR1 SGHRS, CDR2 YFSETQ. After removal of 3 bases from V and 2 bases from J, the junction contained 3 bases not matched to a gene. The CDR3 totals 14 residues. The CDR3 spells CASSSGLNTDTQYF. The CDR3 coding sequence is TGCGCCAGCAGCTCGGGACTAAACACAGATACGCAGTATTTT.